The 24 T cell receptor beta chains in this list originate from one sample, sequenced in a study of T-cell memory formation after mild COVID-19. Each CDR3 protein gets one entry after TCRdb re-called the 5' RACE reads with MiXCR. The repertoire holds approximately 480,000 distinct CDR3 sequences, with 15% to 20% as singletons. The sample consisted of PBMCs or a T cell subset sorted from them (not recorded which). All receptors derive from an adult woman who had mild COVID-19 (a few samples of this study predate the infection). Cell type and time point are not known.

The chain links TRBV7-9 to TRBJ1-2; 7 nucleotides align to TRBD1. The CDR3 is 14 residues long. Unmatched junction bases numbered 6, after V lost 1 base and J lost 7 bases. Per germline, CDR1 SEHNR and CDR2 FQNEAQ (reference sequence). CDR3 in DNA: TGTGCCAGCAGCTTAGATGTCGACAGGGCTGGCTACACCTTC. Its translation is CASSLDVDRAGYTF.

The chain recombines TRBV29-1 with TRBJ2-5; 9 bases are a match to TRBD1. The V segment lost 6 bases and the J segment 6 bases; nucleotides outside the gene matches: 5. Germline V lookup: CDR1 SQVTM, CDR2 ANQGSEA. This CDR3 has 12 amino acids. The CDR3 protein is CSVRQGEQTQYF. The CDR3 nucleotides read TGCAGCGTCCGACAGGGGGAACAGACCCAGTACTTC.

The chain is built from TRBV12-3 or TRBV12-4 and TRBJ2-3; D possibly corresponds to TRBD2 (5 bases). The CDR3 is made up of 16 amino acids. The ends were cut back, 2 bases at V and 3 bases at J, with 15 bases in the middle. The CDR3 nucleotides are TGTGCCAGCAGTTTATCCGGGAATACCCGTACAGATACGCAGTATTTT. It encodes CASSLSGNTRTDTQYF.

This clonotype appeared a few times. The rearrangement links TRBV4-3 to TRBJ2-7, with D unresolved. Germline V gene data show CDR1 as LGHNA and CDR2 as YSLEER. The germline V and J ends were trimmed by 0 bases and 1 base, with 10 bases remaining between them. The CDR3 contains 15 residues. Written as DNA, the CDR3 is TGCGCCAGCAGCCAAGATCAGGTTCCTTCCTACGAGCAGTACTTC. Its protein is CASSQDQVPSYEQYF.

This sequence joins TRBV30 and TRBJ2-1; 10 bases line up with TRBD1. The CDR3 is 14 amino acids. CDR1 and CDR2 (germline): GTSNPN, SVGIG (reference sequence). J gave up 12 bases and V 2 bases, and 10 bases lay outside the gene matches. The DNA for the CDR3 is TGTGCCTGGAGTCCCCCCGGGACAGGGGAGCTGCAGTTCTTC. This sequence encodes CAWSPPGTGELQFF.

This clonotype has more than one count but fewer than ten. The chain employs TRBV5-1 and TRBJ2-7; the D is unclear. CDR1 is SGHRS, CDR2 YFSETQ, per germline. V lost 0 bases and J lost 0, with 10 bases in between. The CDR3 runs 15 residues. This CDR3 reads CASSLGAQSSYEQYF. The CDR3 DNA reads TGCGCCAGCAGCTTGGGGGCCCAGAGCTCCTACGAGCAGTACTTC. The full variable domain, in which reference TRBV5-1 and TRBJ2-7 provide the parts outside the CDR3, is KAGVTQTPRYLIKTRGQQVTLSCSPISGHRSVSWYQQTPGQGLQFLFEYFSETQRNKGNFPGRFSGRQFSNSRSEMNVSTLELGDSALYLCASSLGAQSSYEQYFGPGTRLTVT.

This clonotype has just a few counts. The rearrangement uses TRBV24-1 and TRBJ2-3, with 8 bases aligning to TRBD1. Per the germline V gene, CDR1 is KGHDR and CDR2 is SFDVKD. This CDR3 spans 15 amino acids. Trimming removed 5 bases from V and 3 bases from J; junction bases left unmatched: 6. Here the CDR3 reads CATSVRQGATDTQYF. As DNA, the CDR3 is TGTGCCACCAGTGTGCGGCAGGGGGCAACAGATACGCAGTATTTT.

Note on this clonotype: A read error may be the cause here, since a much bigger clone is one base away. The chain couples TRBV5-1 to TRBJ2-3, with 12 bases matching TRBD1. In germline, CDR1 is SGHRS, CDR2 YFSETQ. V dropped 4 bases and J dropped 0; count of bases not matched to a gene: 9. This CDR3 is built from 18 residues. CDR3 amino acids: CASSMGQGAPVSTDTQYF. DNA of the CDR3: TGCGCCAGCAGCATGGGACAGGGGGCGCCGGTGAGCACAGATACGCAGTATTTT.

CDR3 sequence: CASSPRDLQQETQYF. The CDR3 bases are TGTGCCAGCAGCCCGAGGGACTTGCAACAAGAGACCCAGTACTTC. This chain uses TRBV7-8 with TRBJ2-5, with D possibly TRBD2 on 6 matching bases. CDR1 is SGHVS, CDR2 FQNEAQ, per germline. V was shortened by 5 bases and J by 2 bases, with 15 bases between the two germline ends. This CDR3 has 15 amino acids.

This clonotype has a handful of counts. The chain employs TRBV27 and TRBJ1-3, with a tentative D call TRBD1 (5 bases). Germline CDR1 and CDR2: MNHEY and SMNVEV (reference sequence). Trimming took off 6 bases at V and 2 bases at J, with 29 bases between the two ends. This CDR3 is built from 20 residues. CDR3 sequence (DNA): TGTGCCAGCAGCCCTAACGGGGGACGGACCTTCCCCCGGCCTGGAAACACCATATATTTT. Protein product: CASSPNGGRTFPRPGNTIYF.

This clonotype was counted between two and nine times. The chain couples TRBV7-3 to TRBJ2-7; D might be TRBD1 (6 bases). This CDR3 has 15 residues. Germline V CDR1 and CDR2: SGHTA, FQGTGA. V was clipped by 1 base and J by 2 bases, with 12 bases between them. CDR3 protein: CASSLSTGLPYEQYF. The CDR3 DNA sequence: TGTGCCAGCAGCTTAAGTACAGGGCTTCCCTACGAGCAGTACTTC.

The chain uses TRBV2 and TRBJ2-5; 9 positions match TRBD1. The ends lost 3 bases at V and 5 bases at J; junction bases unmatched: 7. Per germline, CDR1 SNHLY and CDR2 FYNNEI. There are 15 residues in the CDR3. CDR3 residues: CASSEDRGVSETQYF. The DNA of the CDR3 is TGTGCCAGCAGTGAGGACAGGGGAGTGTCGGAGACCCAGTACTTC.

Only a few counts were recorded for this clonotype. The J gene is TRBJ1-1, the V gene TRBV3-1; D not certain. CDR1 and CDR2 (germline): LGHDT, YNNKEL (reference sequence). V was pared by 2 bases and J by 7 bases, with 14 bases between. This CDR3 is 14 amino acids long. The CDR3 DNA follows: TGTGCCAGCAGCCAAACCGAAGGGATGCTTGAAGCTTTCTTT. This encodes CASSQTEGMLEAFF.

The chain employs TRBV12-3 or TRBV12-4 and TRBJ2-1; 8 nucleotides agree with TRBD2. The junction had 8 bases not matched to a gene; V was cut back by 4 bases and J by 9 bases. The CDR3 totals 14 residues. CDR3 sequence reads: CASSYSGSFSEQFF. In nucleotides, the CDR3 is TGTGCCAGCAGTTACAGCGGGAGTTTTAGTGAGCAGTTCTTC.

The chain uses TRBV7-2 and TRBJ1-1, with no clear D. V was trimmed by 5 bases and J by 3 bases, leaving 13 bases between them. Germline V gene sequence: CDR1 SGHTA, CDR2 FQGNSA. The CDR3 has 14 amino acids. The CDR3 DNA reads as TGTGCCAGCAGCCTCTGGTGGGAGGACACTGAAGCTTTCTTT. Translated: CASSLWWEDTEAFF.

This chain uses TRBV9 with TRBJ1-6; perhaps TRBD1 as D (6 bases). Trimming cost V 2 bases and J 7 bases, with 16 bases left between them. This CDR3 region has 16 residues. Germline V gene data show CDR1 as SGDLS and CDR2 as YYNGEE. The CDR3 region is CASSVSGVYSNSPLHF. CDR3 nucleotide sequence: TGTGCCAGCAGCGTTTCAGGGGTATATTCGAATTCACCCCTCCACTTT. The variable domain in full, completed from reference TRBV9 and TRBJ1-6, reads DSGVTQTPKHLITATGQRVTLRCSPRSGDLSVYWYQQSLDQGLQFLIQYYNGEERAKGNILERFSAQQFPDLHSELNLSSLELGDSALYFCASSVSGVYSNSPLHFGNGTRLTVT.

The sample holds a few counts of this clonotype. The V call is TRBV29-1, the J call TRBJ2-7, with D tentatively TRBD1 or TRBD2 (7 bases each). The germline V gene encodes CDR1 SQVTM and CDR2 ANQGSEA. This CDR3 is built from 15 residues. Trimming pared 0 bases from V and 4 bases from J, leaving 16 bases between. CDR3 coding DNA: TGCAGCGTTGAAGATCAGCGGGGACAGATGTACGAGCAGTACTTC. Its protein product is CSVEDQRGQMYEQYF.

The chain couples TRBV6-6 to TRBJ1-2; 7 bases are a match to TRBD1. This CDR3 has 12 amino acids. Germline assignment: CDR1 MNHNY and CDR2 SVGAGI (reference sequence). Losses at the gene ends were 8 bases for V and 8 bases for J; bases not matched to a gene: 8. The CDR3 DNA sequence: TGTGCCAGCTCCATCCAACAGGGGGGCTACACCTTC. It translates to CASSIQQGGYTF.

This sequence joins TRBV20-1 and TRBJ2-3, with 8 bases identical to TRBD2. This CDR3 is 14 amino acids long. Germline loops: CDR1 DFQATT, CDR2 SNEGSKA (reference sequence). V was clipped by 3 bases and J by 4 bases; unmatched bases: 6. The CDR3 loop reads CSARERGRADTQYF. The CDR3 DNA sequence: TGCAGTGCTAGGGAGCGGGGGAGAGCAGATACGCAGTATTTT.

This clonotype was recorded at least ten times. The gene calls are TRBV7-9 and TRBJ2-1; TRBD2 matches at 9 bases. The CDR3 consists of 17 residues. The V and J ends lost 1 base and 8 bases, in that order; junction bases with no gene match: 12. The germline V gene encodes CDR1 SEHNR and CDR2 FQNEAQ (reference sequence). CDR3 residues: CASSLGLAGGPSDEQFF. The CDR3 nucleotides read TGTGCCAGCAGCTTAGGGCTCGCGGGAGGGCCCTCGGATGAGCAGTTCTTC.

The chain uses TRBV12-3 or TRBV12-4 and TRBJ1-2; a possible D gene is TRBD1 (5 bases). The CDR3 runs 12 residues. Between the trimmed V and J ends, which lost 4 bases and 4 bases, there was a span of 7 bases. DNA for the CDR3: TGTGCCAGCAGTTCGGGGGGCTATGGCTACACCTTC. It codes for CASSSGGYGYTF.

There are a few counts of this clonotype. CDR3 amino acids: CASSGTALNSPLHF. The CDR3 DNA reads as TGTGCCAGCAGCGGGACTGCCCTTAATTCACCCCTCCACTTT. The genes are TRBV12-3 or TRBV12-4 and TRBJ1-6, with D possibly being TRBD1 (5 bases). V was pared by 6 bases and J by 6 bases, with 12 bases between. The CDR3 has 14 residues.

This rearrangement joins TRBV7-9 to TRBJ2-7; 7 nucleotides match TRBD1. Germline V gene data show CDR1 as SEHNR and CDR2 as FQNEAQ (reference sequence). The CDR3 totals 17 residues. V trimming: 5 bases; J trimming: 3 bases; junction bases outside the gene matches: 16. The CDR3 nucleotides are TGTGCCAGCAGCCCCGAACTTATCCGGGACAGCTTCTACGAGCAGTACTTC. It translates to CASSPELIRDSFYEQYF.

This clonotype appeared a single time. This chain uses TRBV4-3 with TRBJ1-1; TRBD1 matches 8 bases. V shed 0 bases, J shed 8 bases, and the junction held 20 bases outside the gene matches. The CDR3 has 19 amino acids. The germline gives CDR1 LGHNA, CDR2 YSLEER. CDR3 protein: CASSQDAHWGQEDPGEAFF. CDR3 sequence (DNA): TGCGCCAGCAGCCAAGACGCCCATTGGGGACAGGAAGACCCTGGGGAAGCTTTCTTT.